These T cell receptor beta chains were read from a single sample in a study of blood T cell repertoires in COVID-19. Some clones are missing from TCRdb's copy, which holds only in-frame ones; the method was immunoSEQ multiplex PCR. The sample has about 52,000 clones, 81% seen once. The sequencing sample was made of peripheral blood. The receptor set was obtained from an elderly woman with COVID-19, enrolled during active disease. Each CDR3 is given with its conserved first and last residue. D genes are given only for firm matches. Some rows mark clone size as missing; the rest say once, few, many or name a class of expanded clone.

cdr3_nt: TGTGCCAGTAGGCCTAAAATGGGGGACACCGGGAGGAAAGAGCAGTACTTC; cdr3_aa: CASRPKMGDTGRKEQYF; j_call: TRBJ2-7; v_call: TRBV19; d_call: NA; clone_size: NA
cdr3_nt: TGTGCCAGCAGCAAATTAACAGGGAGAAAACTGTTTTTT; cdr3_aa: CASSKLTGRKLFF; j_call: TRBJ1-4; v_call: TRBV3-1/TRBV3-2; d_call: NA; clone_size: NA
cdr3_nt: TGTGCCAGCAGCTTCCGGGGGAAGGAGCAGTACTTC; cdr3_aa: CASSFRGKEQYF; j_call: TRBJ2-7; v_call: TRBV13; d_call: NA; clone_size: once
cdr3_nt: TGCGCCAGCAGCCAAGGGACTAGGGGGGCAGATACGCAGTATTTT; cdr3_aa: CASSQGTRGADTQYF; j_call: TRBJ2-3; v_call: TRBV4-1; d_call: NA; clone_size: NA
cdr3_nt: TGTGCCAGCAGCCTTGGGACTAGCGCCGGGGAGCTGTTTTTT; cdr3_aa: CASSLGTSAGELFF; j_call: TRBJ2-2; v_call: TRBV6-6; d_call: TRBD2; clone_size: NA
cdr3_nt: TGTGCCAGCTCACCACAGGAGAGCAATCAGCCCCAGCATTTT; cdr3_aa: CASSPQESNQPQHF; j_call: TRBJ1-5; v_call: TRBV18; d_call: NA; clone_size: NA
cdr3_nt: TGTGCCAGCAGCTTCGTCGGGACAGGGGCCTTTAGCCCCAATCAGCCCCAGCATTTT; cdr3_aa: CASSFVGTGAFSPNQPQHF; j_call: TRBJ1-5; v_call: TRBV16; d_call: TRBD1; clone_size: NA
cdr3_nt: TGTGCCAGTAGTGCAGGGACTAGCGGCTCCTACGAGCAGTACTTC; cdr3_aa: CASSAGTSGSYEQYF; j_call: TRBJ2-7; v_call: TRBV19; d_call: TRBD2; clone_size: NA
cdr3_nt: TGTGCCAGCAGTTTGGGACAGGCTACCTACGAGCAGTACTTC; cdr3_aa: CASSLGQATYEQYF; j_call: TRBJ2-7; v_call: TRBV6-5; d_call: TRBD1; clone_size: NA
cdr3_nt: TGTGCCAGCACCGCGACTAGCGGGACTGATACGCAGTATTTT; cdr3_aa: CASTATSGTDTQYF; j_call: TRBJ2-3; v_call: TRBV6-5; d_call: TRBD2; clone_size: NA
cdr3_nt: TGTGCCAGCAGTGGGGGCGGGGGCTACGAGCAGTACTTC; cdr3_aa: CASSGGGGYEQYF; j_call: TRBJ2-7; v_call: TRBV2; d_call: TRBD2; clone_size: NA
cdr3_nt: TGTGCCACCAGTGATTCCCAGACTTCCCCAAATCAGCCCCAGCATTTT; cdr3_aa: CATSDSQTSPNQPQHF; j_call: TRBJ1-5; v_call: TRBV24-1; d_call: NA; clone_size: many
cdr3_nt: TGTGCCAGCAGCTTACCCGGACTCTCGAACACCGGGGAGCTGTTTTTT; cdr3_aa: CASSLPGLSNTGELFF; j_call: TRBJ2-2; v_call: TRBV7-9; d_call: NA; clone_size: NA
cdr3_nt: TGTGCCAGCAGCCAAACAGGTCAGCCCCAGCATTTT; cdr3_aa: CASSQTGQPQHF; j_call: TRBJ1-5; v_call: TRBV3-1/TRBV3-2; d_call: NA; clone_size: NA
cdr3_nt: TGCGCCAGCAGCACCGGGACAGCCTCTGGAAACACCATATATTTT; cdr3_aa: CASSTGTASGNTIYF; j_call: TRBJ1-3; v_call: TRBV5-1; d_call: TRBD1; clone_size: NA
cdr3_nt: TGTGCCACCAGTGAACCCGACGGGCAAGAGACCCAGTACTTC; cdr3_aa: CATSEPDGQETQYF; j_call: TRBJ2-5; v_call: TRBV24-1; d_call: NA; clone_size: medium-sized
cdr3_nt: TGTGCCAGCCGAAAAACGGGACAGAGCTACGAGCAGTACTTC; cdr3_aa: CASRKTGQSYEQYF; j_call: TRBJ2-7; v_call: TRBV3-1/TRBV3-2; d_call: TRBD1; clone_size: NA
cdr3_nt: TGTGCCACCAGTGATGCGGGTAAAGGGTACGAGCAGTACTTC; cdr3_aa: CATSDAGKGYEQYF; j_call: TRBJ2-7; v_call: TRBV24-1; d_call: NA; clone_size: NA
cdr3_nt: TGTGCCGCCTTAGGACAGGGTCCCACTGAAGCTTTCTTT; cdr3_aa: CAALGQGPTEAFF; j_call: TRBJ1-1; v_call: TRBV30; d_call: TRBD1; clone_size: NA
cdr3_nt: TGTGCCAGCAGCCCTACCGGGACAGGGGACCACGAGCAGTACTTC; cdr3_aa: CASSPTGTGDHEQYF; j_call: TRBJ2-7; v_call: TRBV3-1/TRBV3-2; d_call: TRBD1; clone_size: NA
cdr3_nt: TGTGCCAGCAGTTGGGGAAACAGGGGGCGCGACACCGGGGAGCTGTTTTTT; cdr3_aa: CASSWGNRGRDTGELFF; j_call: TRBJ2-2; v_call: TRBV27; d_call: TRBD1; clone_size: NA
cdr3_nt: TGTGCCAGCAGCCTATCCGACAGGTCTGAAGCTTTCTTT; cdr3_aa: CASSLSDRSEAFF; j_call: TRBJ1-1; v_call: TRBV7-2; d_call: NA; clone_size: few
cdr3_nt: TGTGCCAGCAGCTTAAGCCTGTCCTCCTACAATGAGCAGTTCTTC; cdr3_aa: CASSLSLSSYNEQFF; j_call: TRBJ2-1; v_call: TRBV7-9; d_call: NA; clone_size: NA
cdr3_nt: TGTGCCAGTAGTATCCTAGCGGGAGGATACTACAATGAGCAGTTCTTC; cdr3_aa: CASSILAGGYYNEQFF; j_call: TRBJ2-1; v_call: TRBV19; d_call: TRBD2; clone_size: NA
cdr3_nt: TGTGCCAGCAGCGTAGACATTGGGACTAGCCAGAATGAGCAGTTCTTC; cdr3_aa: CASSVDIGTSQNEQFF; j_call: TRBJ2-1; v_call: TRBV9; d_call: TRBD2; clone_size: NA
cdr3_nt: TGTGCCAGCTCACCACAGTCCGGAGGTGGCTACAATGAGCAGTTCTTC; cdr3_aa: CASSPQSGGGYNEQFF; j_call: TRBJ2-1; v_call: TRBV18; d_call: NA; clone_size: NA
cdr3_nt: TGTGCCAGCAGCTTCCGGGGGGTCAATCAGCCCCAGCATTTT; cdr3_aa: CASSFRGVNQPQHF; j_call: TRBJ1-5; v_call: TRBV5-6; d_call: NA; clone_size: NA
cdr3_nt: TGTGCCAGCAGCTACTCCCGCCAGCAAGAGACCCAGTACTTC; cdr3_aa: CASSYSRQQETQYF; j_call: TRBJ2-5; v_call: TRBV6-5; d_call: NA; clone_size: NA
cdr3_nt: TGTGCCAGCAGCTTCCCGGACTCGGACACTGAAGCTTTCTTT; cdr3_aa: CASSFPDSDTEAFF; j_call: TRBJ1-1; v_call: TRBV5-6; d_call: NA; clone_size: NA
cdr3_nt: TGTGCCACCAGCAGAGATCCTCTCTATGAGCAGTTCTTC; cdr3_aa: CATSRDPLYEQFF; j_call: TRBJ2-1; v_call: TRBV15; d_call: NA; clone_size: few
cdr3_nt: TGTGCCTGGAGTCGACAGCTACAAGAGACCCAGTACTTC; cdr3_aa: CAWSRQLQETQYF; j_call: TRBJ2-5; v_call: TRBV30; d_call: NA; clone_size: NA
cdr3_nt: TGCGCCAGCAGCTCCTTGGGCCGGGGGGCAGATACGCAGTATTTT; cdr3_aa: CASSSLGRGADTQYF; j_call: TRBJ2-3; v_call: TRBV5-1; d_call: TRBD2; clone_size: NA
cdr3_nt: TGTGCCAGCAGCCAAGATTTGACTAGCGGGAGCTACGAGCAGTACTTC; cdr3_aa: CASSQDLTSGSYEQYF; j_call: TRBJ2-7; v_call: TRBV4-2; d_call: TRBD2; clone_size: NA
cdr3_nt: TGCGCCAGCAGGGAGACAGGGAACGACTATGGCTACACCTTC; cdr3_aa: CASRETGNDYGYTF; j_call: TRBJ1-2; v_call: TRBV5-1; d_call: TRBD1; clone_size: NA
cdr3_nt: TGCGCCAGCAGCTTGAGACAGGGAGCAGTCAATGAGCAGTTCTTC; cdr3_aa: CASSLRQGAVNEQFF; j_call: TRBJ2-1; v_call: TRBV4-1; d_call: TRBD1; clone_size: NA
cdr3_nt: TGTGCCAGCAGGGCCCGGGACACACACCCGCCTTTCTTT; cdr3_aa: CASRARDTHPPFF; j_call: TRBJ1-1; v_call: TRBV6-7; d_call: NA; clone_size: NA
cdr3_nt: TGTGCCAGCAACAGGGTTTTTACGAACACTGAAGCTTTCTTT; cdr3_aa: CASNRVFTNTEAFF; j_call: TRBJ1-1; v_call: TRBV6-5; d_call: NA; clone_size: NA
cdr3_nt: TGTGCCAGCAGTGAGACGGGAGCGTGGAGCGGGGAGCTGTTTTTT; cdr3_aa: CASSETGAWSGELFF; j_call: TRBJ2-2; v_call: TRBV2; d_call: NA; clone_size: few
cdr3_nt: TGTGCCAGTAAGACAGGGGGCCAGGGACAGCCCCAGCATTTT; cdr3_aa: CASKTGGQGQPQHF; j_call: TRBJ1-5; v_call: TRBV19; d_call: TRBD1; clone_size: once
cdr3_nt: TGTGCCAGCAGCGCCTCGGGTGACGGCTACACCTTC; cdr3_aa: CASSASGDGYTF; j_call: TRBJ1-2; v_call: TRBV3-1/TRBV3-2; d_call: NA; clone_size: NA
cdr3_nt: TGTGCCAGCAGCCAAGATGTCCAGATGAACTATGGCTACACCTTC; cdr3_aa: CASSQDVQMNYGYTF; j_call: TRBJ1-2; v_call: TRBV4-2; d_call: NA; clone_size: NA
cdr3_nt: TGTGCCACCAGCAGACCGTCCGGGGGGCAGGGGGCTTGGGATGAGCAGTTCTTC; cdr3_aa: CATSRPSGGQGAWDEQFF; j_call: TRBJ2-1; v_call: TRBV15; d_call: NA; clone_size: NA
cdr3_nt: TGTGCCAGCAGCGACCTCGGAAGGGGGGGAGAGTATAGCAATCAGCCCCAGCATTTT; cdr3_aa: CASSDLGRGGEYSNQPQHF; j_call: TRBJ1-5; v_call: TRBV19; d_call: NA; clone_size: NA
cdr3_nt: TGTGCCAGCAGCTTAAGCGGCACCGAGGGAGAGACCCAGTACTTC; cdr3_aa: CASSLSGTEGETQYF; j_call: TRBJ2-5; v_call: TRBV7-3; d_call: NA; clone_size: NA
cdr3_nt: TGCAGCGTTGACCGACTGCAGGGGGCCTTCTACGAGCAGTACTTC; cdr3_aa: CSVDRLQGAFYEQYF; j_call: TRBJ2-7; v_call: TRBV29-1; d_call: TRBD1; clone_size: NA
cdr3_nt: TGTGCCATCGGCTTGAGGACAGCGGCTCAGGGCTACACCTTC; cdr3_aa: CAIGLRTAAQGYTF; j_call: TRBJ1-2; v_call: TRBV10-3; d_call: NA; clone_size: NA
cdr3_nt: TGTGCCAGTACTTTCGCGGGAGAAAATGAGCAGTTCTTC; cdr3_aa: CASTFAGENEQFF; j_call: TRBJ2-1; v_call: TRBV19; d_call: TRBD2; clone_size: NA
cdr3_nt: TGTGCCAGCAGCTCCACAGGGAACTATGGCTACACCTTC; cdr3_aa: CASSSTGNYGYTF; j_call: TRBJ1-2; v_call: TRBV7-2; d_call: NA; clone_size: once
cdr3_nt: TGTGCCAGCAGCCAAGGGCAGAGCACAGATACGCAGTATTTT; cdr3_aa: CASSQGQSTDTQYF; j_call: TRBJ2-3; v_call: TRBV14; d_call: NA; clone_size: NA
cdr3_nt: TGTGCCAGCGGCGGCAGCGGGAGGGCCGGACCACCCTACGAGCAGTACTTC; cdr3_aa: CASGGSGRAGPPYEQYF; j_call: TRBJ2-7; v_call: TRBV3-1/TRBV3-2; d_call: TRBD2; clone_size: NA
cdr3_nt: TGTGCCAGCTCATCCGGACAGAGCTCCTATAATTCACCCCTCCACTTT; cdr3_aa: CASSSGQSSYNSPLHF; j_call: TRBJ1-6; v_call: TRBV18; d_call: NA; clone_size: few
cdr3_nt: TGTGCCAGCAGCCAAGGGGGGGGGCGCCCCCCCTACAATGAGCAGTTCTTC; cdr3_aa: CASSQGGGRPPYNEQFF; j_call: TRBJ2-1; v_call: TRBV3-1/TRBV3-2; d_call: NA; clone_size: NA
cdr3_nt: TGTGCCAGCAGCCAAGATGGGAGACAGGGGTATGGCTACACCTTC; cdr3_aa: CASSQDGRQGYGYTF; j_call: TRBJ1-2; v_call: TRBV3-1/TRBV3-2; d_call: TRBD1; clone_size: NA